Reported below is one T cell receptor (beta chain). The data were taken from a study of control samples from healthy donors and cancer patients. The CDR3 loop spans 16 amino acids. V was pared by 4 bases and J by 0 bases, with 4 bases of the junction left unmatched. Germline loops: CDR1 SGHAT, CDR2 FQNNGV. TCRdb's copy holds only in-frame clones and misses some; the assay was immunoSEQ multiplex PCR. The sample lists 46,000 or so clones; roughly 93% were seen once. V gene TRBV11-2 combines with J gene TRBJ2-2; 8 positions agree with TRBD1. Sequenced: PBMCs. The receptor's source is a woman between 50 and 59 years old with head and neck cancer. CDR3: CASSSDRVSNTGELFF. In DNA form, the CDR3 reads TGTGCCAGCAGCTCGGACAGGGTCTCGAACACCGGGGAGCTGTTTTTT.